This T cell receptor beta chain was obtained from a study of blood T cell repertoires in COVID-19. The CDR3 loop spans 15 amino acids. Trimming left V 2 bases short and J 2 bases short, with 13 bases between. The germline CDR1 and CDR2 sequences are MNHEY and SMNVEV (reference sequence). The assay was immunoSEQ multiplex PCR, and TCRdb's table has in-frame clones only and misses some. The data show 180,000 or so clones, approximately 82% seen once. This clone appeared once. The V gene is TRBV27, the J gene TRBJ2-7; the D gene is possibly TRBD2 (6 bases). Sequenced input: PBMCs or T cells enriched from blood (not recorded which). This TCR came from a woman aged 45-59 years who had recovered from COVID-19. CDR3 in amino acids: CASSLQGGGTYEQYV. The CDR3 region has the DNA TGTGCCAGCAGTTTACAGGGAGGTGGCACCTACGAGCAGTACGTC.